These 20 T cell receptor beta chains share one sample of origin, sequenced in a study of T cells in Graves' hyperthyroidism and ophthalmopathy. Researchers amplified the TCR beta CDR3 regions from RNA transcripts. HTBI primers were the set used in a first-round RT-PCR of the TCR CDR3. A single record per CDR3 protein comes from TCRdb applying MiXCR to the multiplex PCR reads. The table includes hundreds of thousands of distinct CDR3 sequences, 11% to 15% detected once. The specimen was blood. These receptors were collected from a woman aged 30 to 39 with Graves' hyperthyroidism that later progressed to Graves' ophthalmopathy.

In this sample, this clonotype turned up a few times. This chain links TRBV19 with TRBJ2-7; 7 bases fit TRBD1. There are 16 residues in the CDR3. Germline CDR1 LNHDA, CDR2 SQIVND (reference sequence). J gave up 6 bases and V 4 bases, and 15 bases lay outside the gene matches. CDR3 sequence (DNA): TGTGCCAGTAGTACCGACAGGGAGATGAGTTCCATCGAGCAGTACTTC. Its translation: CASSTDREMSSIEQYF.

V gene TRBV12-3 or TRBV12-4 combines with J gene TRBJ1-2; D may be TRBD1 (5 bases). The ends were cut back, 3 bases at V and 9 bases at J, with 14 bases in the middle. The CDR3 contains 13 residues. CDR3 residues: CASSFGARDRYTF. CDR3 nucleotide sequence: TGTGCCAGCAGTTTTGGGGCCCGGGATCGCTACACCTTC.

This clonotype was recorded at least ten times. In DNA form, the CDR3 reads TGTGCCAGCAGAGAGGGGGTTTTAACTGAAGCTTTCTTT. This gives the protein CASREGVLTEAFF. The chain combines TRBV12-3 or TRBV12-4 with TRBJ1-1; tentative D call: TRBD1 (6 bases). V dropped 6 bases and J dropped 5 bases, with 13 bases sitting between them. The CDR3 contains 13 residues.

This clonotype turned up a few times. The chain employs TRBV24-1 and TRBJ2-6; D remains ambiguous. CDR1 is KGHDR and CDR2 is SFDVKD in the germline V gene. The length of the CDR3 is 14 residues. V gave up 4 bases and J gave up 2 bases, with 5 bases separating them. The CDR3 DNA sequence: TGTGCCACCAGTGACCGGACTGGGGCCAACGTCCTGACTTTC. This codes for CATSDRTGANVLTF.

A word on this clonotype: Possible read error: a much larger clone is one base away. CDR3 residues: CASSSSQHTGELFF. The CDR3 DNA is TGTGCCAGCAGCTCGTCACAGCACACCGGGGAGCTGTTTTTT. V usage is TRBV11-2 and J usage is TRBJ2-2; no definite D call. The CDR3 spans 14 residues. Germline CDR1 and CDR2: SGHAT and FQNNGV. V lost 4 bases, J lost 3 bases, and 9 bases lay in between.

This clonotype was detected many times. The V call is TRBV5-4, the J call TRBJ2-5; no clear D gene. Trimming pared 2 bases from V and 4 bases from J, leaving 15 bases between. Germline CDR1 and CDR2: SGHNT and YYREEE (reference sequence). This CDR3 spans 15 amino acids. CDR3 sequence reads: CASSFEAVLRETQYF. The CDR3, as DNA: TGTGCCAGCAGCTTCGAGGCGGTCCTCCGAGAGACCCAGTACTTC.

In this sample, this clonotype turned up many times. The rearrangement joins TRBV28 to TRBJ2-3; no firm D call. The germline V and J ends were trimmed by 5 bases and 4 bases, with 4 bases remaining between them. Germline values: CDR1 MDHEN, CDR2 SYDVKM. The CDR3 runs to 11 residues. Written as DNA, the CDR3 is TGTGCCAGCAGTGCTCCAGATACGCAGTATTTT. Residues: CASSAPDTQYF.

The chain joins TRBV4-2 to TRBJ1-1, with D unresolved. V lost 0 bases and J lost 0, with 8 bases in between. The germline gives CDR1 LGHNA, CDR2 YNFKEQ. The CDR3 totals 15 residues. CDR3 sequence: CASSQEESLNTEAFF. In DNA form, the CDR3 reads TGTGCCAGCAGCCAAGAAGAGTCCCTGAACACTGAAGCTTTCTTT.

This clonotype was counted many times. The chain joins TRBV7-3 to TRBJ2-3; D is unclear. The V end was cut by 0 bases, the J end by 7 bases, with 14 bases between. CDR3 length: 15 amino acids. Germline V gene lookup returns CDR1 SGHTA and CDR2 FQGTGA. CDR3 sequence: CASSLTVQARNTQYF. CDR3 nucleotides: TGTGCCAGCAGCTTAACGGTTCAGGCCAGGAATACGCAGTATTTT.

This clonotype has just a few counts. This chain connects TRBV7-2 to TRBJ2-1, with no clear D. The CDR3 totals 12 residues. Germline assignment: CDR1 SGHTA and CDR2 FQGNSA. V lost 5 bases and J lost 13, with 15 bases in between. The CDR3 coding sequence is TGTGCCAGCAGCCACTTTGTGGGTCCCCAGTTCTTC. Translated, it gives CASSHFVGPQFF.

To note about this clonotype: The junction shows a germline mismatch at one end, possibly a read error. The chain joins TRBV9 to TRBJ2-3; 8 bases fit TRBD2. CDR3 length: 15 residues. The germline V gene encodes CDR1 SGDLS and CDR2 YYNGEE. The CDR3 loop is CASSPKAGVTDTQDF. CDR3 nucleotide sequence: TGTGCCAGCAGCCCAAAAGCGGGAGTTACAGATACGCAGGATTTT.

This clonotype has ten or more counts. The chain couples TRBV13 to TRBJ1-1; 11 bases align to TRBD1. CDR3 length equals 16 residues. Germline CDR1 and CDR2: PRHDT and FYEKMQ (reference sequence). After removal of 1 base from V and 6 bases from J, the junction contained 7 bases not matched to a gene. The CDR3 bases are TGTGCCAGCAGCTTAGTCTGGACAGGGGGCGACGCTGAAGCTTTCTTT. It encodes CASSLVWTGGDAEAFF.

At least ten counts were recorded for this clonotype. This rearrangement joins TRBV2 to TRBJ2-3, with D unclear. Looked up from germline, CDR1 is SNHLY and CDR2 is FYNNEI. The CDR3 sequence is 11 residues long. Trimming pared 5 bases from V and 4 bases from J, leaving 4 bases between. The CDR3 DNA sequence: TGTGCCAGCAGTAGAGCAGATACGCAGTATTTT. This sequence encodes CASSRADTQYF. Drawing the rest from reference TRBV2 and TRBJ2-3, the complete variable domain is EPEVTQTPSHQVTQMGQEVILRCVPISNHLYFYWYRQILGQKVEFLVSFYNNEISEKSEIFDDQFSVERPDGSNFTLKIRSTKLEDSAMYFCASSRADTQYFGPGTRLTVL.

The rearrangement links TRBV11-2 to TRBJ1-1; D is unresolved. Germline V gene data show CDR1 as SGHAT and CDR2 as FQNNGV. The CDR3 is 12 amino acids. Trimming removed 10 bases from V and 6 bases from J, with 15 bases in between. The DNA for the CDR3 is TGTGCCATCTCTAAGGTTGGGGCTGAAGCTTTCTTT. This gives the protein CAISKVGAEAFF.

There are a few counts of this clonotype. CDR3 nucleotide sequence: TGTGCCAGCAGACAGGGGGAAAATACGTACCAAGAGACCCAGTACTTC. This codes for CASRQGENTYQETQYF. V and J are TRBV25-1 and TRBJ2-5; TRBD1 aligns across 8 bases. V lost 6 bases and J lost 0; bases outside the gene matches: 9. CDR3 length: 16 residues. CDR1 and CDR2 (germline): MGHDK, SYGVNS.

Turning to this clonotype: This may come from a read error, since a much larger clone is one base off. This sequence joins TRBV24-1 and TRBJ2-1; 8 bases are shared with TRBD2. The V segment lost 6 bases and the J segment 0 bases; nucleotides outside the gene matches: 21. The CDR3 spans 21 residues. CDR1 is KGHDR and CDR2 is SFDVKD in the germline V gene. For the CDR3, the DNA is TGTGCCACCAGTTCCCACCTTCCGGGACTAGTGAGCCTGAGCTCCTACAATGAGCAGTTCTTC. Translating gives CATSSHLPGLVSLSSYNEQFF.

This clonotype was observed a single time. This sequence joins TRBV25-1 and TRBJ1-3; D uncertain. Trimming pared 2 bases from V and 0 bases from J, leaving 8 bases between. CDR1 and CDR2 from the germline V gene are MGHDK and SYGVNS. CDR3 length equals 15 residues. The CDR3 sequence is CASSEGGYSGNTIYF. Here the CDR3 DNA reads TGTGCCAGCAGTGAAGGAGGTTACTCTGGAAACACCATATATTTT.

This clonotype occurred many times. The V gene is TRBV27, the J gene TRBJ2-5, with D possibly TRBD2 on 5 matching bases. The CDR3 covers 14 residues. Per the germline V gene, CDR1 is MNHEY and CDR2 is SMNVEV (reference sequence). V was pared by 2 bases and J by 5 bases, with 12 bases between. This CDR3 is CASSLAGGGETQYF. The DNA of the CDR3 is TGTGCCAGCAGTTTAGCCGGCGGAGGTGAGACCCAGTACTTC.

This clonotype was detected ten times or more. As DNA, the CDR3 is TGCAGTGCTAGAGATAGAGGGAGTTATGGCTACACCTTC. Amino acid sequence: CSARDRGSYGYTF. This rearrangement joins TRBV20-1 to TRBJ1-2; the D is unclear. Germline CDR1 reads DFQATT; CDR2 reads SNEGSKA (reference sequence). Trimming removed 0 bases at V and 5 bases at J, with 10 bases between. The length of the CDR3 is 13 residues.

This rearrangement joins TRBV27 to TRBJ2-7, with 7 bases that match TRBD2. Losses at the gene ends were 10 bases for V and 3 bases for J; bases not matched to a gene: 9. The CDR3 length is 13 residues. Germline CDR1 MNHEY, CDR2 SMNVEV (reference sequence). In DNA form, the CDR3 reads TGTGCCACCACGCTGGGGGAGGGCTACGAGCAGTACTTC. Translation gives CATTLGEGYEQYF.